These T cell receptor beta chains were read from a single sample in a study of shared clonotypes between healthy human individuals. Using immunoSEQ multiplex PCR, the repertoire was profiled, and TCRdb retains in-frame clones only, with some absent. The sample includes some 530,000 clones, around 85% of them seen just once. Sequenced: PBMCs. Receptors were obtained from a middle-aged woman in good health. Some clones in this sample may be carry-over from other donors' samples. Both conserved end residues are trimmed from each CDR3.

v_call: TRBV30; j_call: TRBJ1-5; cdr3_aa: AWSALGGQGESQSQH
v_call: TRBV29-1; j_call: TRBJ2-1; cdr3_aa: SAGTGGSYNEQF
v_call: TRBV27; j_call: TRBJ1-5; cdr3_aa: ASSPRQGFPQH
v_call: TRBV10-3; j_call: TRBJ2-1; cdr3_aa: AISESIEQF
v_call: TRBV7-9; j_call: TRBJ2-7; cdr3_aa: ASSLAGGRGEQY
v_call: TRBV5-4; j_call: TRBJ1-4; cdr3_aa: ASSWGRGNNEKLF
v_call: TRBV30; j_call: TRBJ2-3; cdr3_aa: AWVEGLAGRRDTQY
v_call: TRBV5-1; j_call: TRBJ2-7; cdr3_aa: ASSLRLAGAYEQY
v_call: TRBV2; j_call: TRBJ2-1; cdr3_aa: ASSIAESYNEQF
v_call: TRBV4-1; j_call: TRBJ1-2; cdr3_aa: ASSHFTANYGYT
v_call: TRBV13; j_call: TRBJ2-3; cdr3_aa: ASSFMGEPLSDTQY
v_call: TRBV29-1; j_call: TRBJ1-1; cdr3_aa: SVLGWGSDAEAF
v_call: TRBV27; j_call: TRBJ2-7; cdr3_aa: ASSHRDRGRGEQY
v_call: TRBV5-4; j_call: TRBJ1-2; cdr3_aa: ASSSRTAPLFGYT
v_call: TRBV5-1; j_call: TRBJ1-4; cdr3_aa: ASSSTGSTTNEKLF
v_call: TRBV30; j_call: TRBJ1-1; cdr3_aa: AWLQGAGNTEAF
v_call: TRBV5-6; j_call: TRBJ2-1; cdr3_aa: ASSPGLAGNGGGQF
v_call: TRBV7-9; j_call: TRBJ2-5; cdr3_aa: ASSSNRGEETQY
v_call: TRBV19; j_call: TRBJ2-3; cdr3_aa: ASSRTSGRSDTQY
v_call: TRBV30; j_call: TRBJ1-2; cdr3_aa: AWSALGGYT
v_call: TRBV12-2; j_call: TRBJ2-5; cdr3_aa: ASRLGLAESYGETQY
v_call: TRBV28; j_call: TRBJ1-1; cdr3_aa: ASSPRGGRSTEAF